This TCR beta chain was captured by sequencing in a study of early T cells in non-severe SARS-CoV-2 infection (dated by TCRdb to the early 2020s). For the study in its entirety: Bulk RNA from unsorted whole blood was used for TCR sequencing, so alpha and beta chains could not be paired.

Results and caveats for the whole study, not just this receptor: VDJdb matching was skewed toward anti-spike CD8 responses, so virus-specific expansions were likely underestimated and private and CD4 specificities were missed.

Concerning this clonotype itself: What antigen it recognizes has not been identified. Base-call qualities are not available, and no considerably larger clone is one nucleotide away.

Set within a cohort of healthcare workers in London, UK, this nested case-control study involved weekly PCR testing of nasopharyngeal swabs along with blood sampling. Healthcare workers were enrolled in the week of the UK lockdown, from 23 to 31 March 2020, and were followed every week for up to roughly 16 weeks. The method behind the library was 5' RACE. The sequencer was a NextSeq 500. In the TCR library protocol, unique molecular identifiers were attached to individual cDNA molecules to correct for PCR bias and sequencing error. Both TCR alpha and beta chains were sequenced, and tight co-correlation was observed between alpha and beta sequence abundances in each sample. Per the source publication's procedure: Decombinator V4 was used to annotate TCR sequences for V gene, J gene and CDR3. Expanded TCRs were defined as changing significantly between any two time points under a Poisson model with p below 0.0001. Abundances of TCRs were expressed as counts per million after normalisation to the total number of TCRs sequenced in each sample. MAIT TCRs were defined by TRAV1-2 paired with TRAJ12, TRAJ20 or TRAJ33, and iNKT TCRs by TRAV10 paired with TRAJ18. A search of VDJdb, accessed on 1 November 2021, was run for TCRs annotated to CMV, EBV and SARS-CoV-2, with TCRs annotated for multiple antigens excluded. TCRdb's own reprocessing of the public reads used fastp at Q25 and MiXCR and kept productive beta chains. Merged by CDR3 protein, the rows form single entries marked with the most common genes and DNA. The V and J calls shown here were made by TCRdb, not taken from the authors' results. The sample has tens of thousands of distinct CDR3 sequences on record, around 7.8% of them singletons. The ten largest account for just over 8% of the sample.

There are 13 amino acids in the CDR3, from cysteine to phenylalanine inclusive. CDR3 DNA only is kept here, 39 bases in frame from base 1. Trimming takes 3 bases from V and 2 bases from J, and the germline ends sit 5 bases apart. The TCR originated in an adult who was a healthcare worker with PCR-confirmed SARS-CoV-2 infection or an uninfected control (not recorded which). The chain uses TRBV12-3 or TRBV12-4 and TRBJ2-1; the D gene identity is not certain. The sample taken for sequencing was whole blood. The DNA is TGTGCCAGCAGTTTGGCCCCCTACAATGAGCAGTTCTTC. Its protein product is CASSLAPYNEQFF.